These 24 T cell receptor beta chains originate from one sample sequenced in a study of cytomegalovirus exposure and HLA in healthy donors. PCR employed 60 Vbeta and 13 Jbeta primers. Assay used: immunoSEQ multiplex PCR; TCRdb lists only in-frame clones, some missing. The specimen's table records roughly 140,000 clones. Sequenced sample: PBMCs. The receptors here all came from a man in his forties in good health and CMV-seronegative.

This chain uses TRBV6-6 with TRBJ2-5; D perhaps matches TRBD2 (6 bases). The CDR3 loop spans 13 amino acids. CDR1 MNHNY and CDR2 SVGAGI come from the germline V gene (reference sequence). V dropped 7 bases and J dropped 7 bases, with 16 bases sitting between them. The CDR3 protein is CASTLGGSGTQYF. DNA of the CDR3: TGTGCCAGCACTCTGGGGGGTTCGGGGACCCAGTACTTC.

As regards this clone: Relative to the germline gene, one junction end is altered; a read error may explain this. This chain uses TRBV5-6 with TRBJ2-7; D may be TRBD1 (6 bases). The V gene's germline CDR1 is SGHDT and CDR2 YYEEEE. The CDR3 sequence is 15 residues long. CDR3 nucleotide sequence: TGTGCCAGCTCTAAGAGAGACAGGAGGATCTCAGGGCTGAAATTC. Translated: CASSKRDRRISGLKF.

The rearrangement links TRBV6-5 to TRBJ2-7, with D unclear. The germline CDR1 and CDR2 sequences are MNHEY and SVGAGI. This CDR3 contains 13 residues. Trimming left V 4 bases short and J 4 bases short, with 11 bases between. The CDR3 DNA is TGTGCCAGCAGTTCCCCTGTTTTGTACGAGCAGTACTTC. Translated, it gives CASSSPVLYEQYF.

The J gene is TRBJ1-4, the V gene TRBV6-5; 9 nucleotides align to TRBD1. Looked up from germline, CDR1 is MNHEY and CDR2 is SVGAGI. The ends lost 6 bases at V and 7 bases at J; junction bases unmatched: 9. The CDR3 spans 15 residues. As DNA, the CDR3 is TGTGCCAGCAGGGACAGGGGTGCAGTCTCTGAAAAACTGTTTTTT. Amino acid sequence: CASRDRGAVSEKLFF.

The V call is TRBV7-6, the J call TRBJ1-2, with no clear D. This CDR3 is built from 15 residues. Germline CDR1 and CDR2: SGHVS and FNYEAQ. V lost 1 base to trimming and J lost 1 base, with 10 bases between them. Here the CDR3 DNA reads TGTGCCAGCAGCTTAGATCCAGGTTTTAACTATGGCTACACCTTC. This translates into CASSLDPGFNYGYTF.

The J gene is TRBJ2-7, the V gene TRBV25-1; TRBD1 agrees at 8 bases. The J segment lost 6 bases and the V segment lost 6 bases, leaving 4 bases of the junction unmatched. CDR3 size: 12 residues. The germline V gene has CDR1 MGHDK and CDR2 SYGVNS. The CDR3 protein is CASRTTGVEQYF. The CDR3 region has the DNA TGTGCCAGCAGGACGACAGGGGTCGAGCAGTACTTC.

The CDR3 loop reads CASRLENTEAFF. CDR3 coding DNA: TGCGCCAGCAGACTCGAGAACACTGAAGCTTTCTTT. The chain employs TRBV5-1 and TRBJ1-1; D unclear. Trimming pared 5 bases from V and 1 base from J, leaving 6 bases between. CDR1 and CDR2 from the germline V gene are SGHRS and YFSETQ. This CDR3 spans 12 amino acids.

The chain carries TRBV18 and TRBJ2-7; D may be TRBD2 (6 bases). The CDR3 runs to 13 residues. Germline values: CDR1 KGHSH, CDR2 LQKENI. V lost 8 bases, J lost 5 bases, and 16 bases lay in between. CDR3 nucleotides: TGTGCCAGCGGCACGGGGGTAGGCGACGAGCAGTACTTC. This codes for CASGTGVGDEQYF.

With respect to this clone: The DNA is omitted, as the CDR3 cannot be located on it reliably, and the CDR3 follows TCRdb's listing. The rearrangement joins TRBV2 to TRBJ1-4. CDR1 SNHLY and CDR2 FYNNEI come from the germline V gene. The CDR3 length is 14 residues, termini included. The chain's CDR3 is CASSSSGGSEKLFF.

The chain carries TRBV5-4 and TRBJ2-7, with 10 bases fitting TRBD1. The V segment lost 3 bases and the J segment 6 bases; nucleotides outside the gene matches: 6. The CDR3 is 14 amino acids. The germline V gene has CDR1 SGHNT and CDR2 YYREEE (reference sequence). The CDR3, as DNA: TGTGCCAGCAGCTCCCGGGACAGGGGCCCCGAGCAGTACTTC. Translation gives CASSSRDRGPEQYF.

The genes are TRBV7-5 and TRBJ1-6. TRBV7-5 is a known pseudogene. The CDR3 runs to 14 residues. CDR3 DNA: TGTGTCAGAAGCCAGCGGGGGCATGATTCACCCCTCCACTTT. Translated, it gives CVRSQRGHDSPLHF.

V is TRBV10-1 and J is TRBJ2-7; 7 bases are a match to TRBD2. This CDR3 is built from 15 residues. CDR1 is WNHNN, CDR2 SYGVQD, per germline (reference sequence). Germline trimming cut 0 bases from V and 3 bases from J; bases unmatched to any gene: 5. CDR3 nucleotide sequence: TGCGCCAGCAGTGAGTCCCGCGGGGGAAACTACGAGCAGTACTTC. As protein: CASSESRGGNYEQYF.

The chain couples TRBV11-3 to TRBJ2-2; TRBD2 matches at 9 bases. CDR1 and CDR2 (germline): SGHNT, YENEEA. The J segment lost 2 bases and the V segment lost 5 bases, leaving 15 bases of the junction unmatched. The CDR3 length is 19 residues. The CDR3 DNA sequence: TGTGCCAGCAGCCCCGGCTCCGGGACTAGCTTATCCAACACCGGGGAGCTGTTTTTT. Its translation: CASSPGSGTSLSNTGELFF.

Regarding this clone: The same CDR3 is also encoded by other DNA sequences in this sample. V and J are TRBV7-8 and TRBJ1-6, with a weak D call TRBD1 (5 bases). The germline CDR1 and CDR2 sequences are SGHVS and FQNEAQ. Deletions cut 3 bases from V and 8 bases from J, with 8 bases between. The CDR3 spans 13 residues. CDR3: CASSLGRDSPLHF. Written as DNA, the CDR3 is TGTGCCAGCAGCTTGGGCAGGGATTCACCCCTCCACTTT.

The chain joins TRBV5-6 to TRBJ2-3; 8 nucleotides line up with TRBD1. The CDR3 consists of 15 residues. The V and J ends lost 4 bases and 3 bases, in that order; junction bases with no gene match: 7. The V gene's germline CDR1 is SGHDT and CDR2 YYEEEE. The CDR3 DNA sequence: TGTGCCAGCAGCCCTCCGACAGGGGAGACAGATACGCAGTATTTT. Amino acid sequence: CASSPPTGETDTQYF.

The gene calls are TRBV2 and TRBJ1-6, with TRBD1 identical over 8 bases. CDR1 and CDR2 from the germline V gene are SNHLY and FYNNEI. The CDR3 length is 17 residues. The V and J ends lost 8 bases and 8 bases, in that order; junction bases with no gene match: 17. The CDR3 reads CASDPSGRGRADSPLHF. CDR3 DNA sequence: TGTGCCAGCGATCCCAGCGGCAGGGGGCGCGCAGATTCACCCCTCCACTTT.

The CDR3 coding sequence is TGTGCCACCTCCGGACAGGGTTTCGACAATGAGCAGTTCTTC. Translated: CATSGQGFDNEQFF. This chain uses TRBV10-3 with TRBJ2-1; 8 bases match TRBD1. With V trimmed by 10 bases and J by 5 bases, 10 bases remained unmatched. This CDR3 has 14 amino acids. CDR1 and CDR2 from the germline V gene are ENHRY and SYGVKD.

The V and J genes are TRBV28 and TRBJ2-7; a weak D match, TRBD1 (6 bases). CDR1 and CDR2 from the germline V gene are MDHEN and SYDVKM. Trimming took off 5 bases at V and 3 bases at J, with 8 bases between the two ends. The CDR3 loop spans 12 amino acids. The CDR3 loop reads CASSNRVYEQYF. As DNA, the CDR3 is TGTGCCAGCAGTAACAGGGTCTACGAGCAGTACTTC.

On this clone: Sequence at one end of the junction differs from germline and may be a read error. This chain links TRBV6-1 with TRBJ2-5, with 8 positions matching TRBD1. This CDR3 is 11 amino acids long. The germline gives CDR1 MNHNS, CDR2 SASEGT. This CDR3 is CASSVLGQANF. The CDR3 DNA sequence: TGTGCCAGCAGTGTTTTGGGACAGGCAAACTTC.

A remark on this clone: Other nucleotide sequences from this sample produce the same CDR3. The chain carries TRBV7-3 and TRBJ2-5; 10 nucleotides match TRBD1. Per the germline V gene, CDR1 is SGHTA and CDR2 is FQGTGA. The CDR3 is made up of 14 amino acids. Trimming at V came to 5 bases and at J to 4 bases, leaving 4 bases not matched to a gene. The chain's CDR3 is CASSLTGGRETQYF. CDR3 in DNA: TGTGCCAGCAGCCTGACAGGGGGCCGAGAGACCCAGTACTTC.

The chain couples TRBV5-1 to TRBJ1-5; the match to TRBD1 covers 11 bases. The V gene end was trimmed by 0 bases and the J gene end by 6 bases; junction bases not matched to a gene: 2. Germline V gene sequence: CDR1 SGHRS, CDR2 YFSETQ. The CDR3 covers 15 residues. The CDR3 nucleotides read TGCGCCAGCAGCTTGGAAGGACAGGGGGCTCAGCCCCAGCATTTT. The encoded protein is CASSLEGQGAQPQHF.

The CDR3 bases are TGTGCCAGCAGCCTCCGAGCAACCTTTTTTGAGGAAGATACGCAGTATTTT. It encodes CASSLRATFFEEDTQYF. The rearrangement joins TRBV7-6 to TRBJ2-3, with no clear D. V lost 5 bases to trimming and J lost 5 bases, with 23 bases between them. Germline assignment: CDR1 SGHVS and CDR2 FNYEAQ. The CDR3 loop spans 17 amino acids.

The chain recombines TRBV7-2 with TRBJ2-7, with D hard to call. The CDR3 is 12 residues long. Trimming left V 8 bases short and J 0 bases short, with 8 bases between. CDR1 and CDR2 (germline): SGHTA, FQGNSA. The CDR3 region is CASGRFSYEQYF. As DNA, the CDR3 is TGTGCCAGCGGCCGATTCTCCTACGAGCAGTACTTC. Supplemented by reference TRBV7-2 and TRBJ2-7, the full variable domain reads GAGVSQSPSNKVTEKGKDVELRCDPISGHTALYWYRQSLGQGLEFLIYFQGNSAPDKSGLPSDRFSAERTGGSVSTLTIQRTQQEDSAVYLCASGRFSYEQYFGPGTRLTVT.

This rearrangement joins TRBV4-1 to TRBJ2-3; 13 nucleotides align to TRBD2. Germline V CDR1 and CDR2: MGHRA, YSYEKL. Losses at the gene ends were 2 bases for V and 5 bases for J; bases not matched to a gene: 4. CDR3 size: 16 residues. CDR3 region: CASSQPTSGGKDTQYF. CDR3 in DNA: TGCGCCAGCAGCCAACCGACTAGCGGGGGGAAAGATACGCAGTATTTT.